This T cell receptor beta chain was recovered during a study of blood T cell repertoires in COVID-19. Profiling relied on immunoSEQ multiplex PCR, and the TCRdb table lists in-frame clones only, not all of them. The sample holds a few hundred thousand clones, about 89% seen once. Trimming took off 2 bases at V and 2 bases at J, with 13 bases between the two ends. The CDR3 is made up of 15 amino acids. Germline V gene data show CDR1 as LNHDA and CDR2 as SQIVND (reference sequence). The origin of this receptor is a woman between 35 and 50 years old who had recovered from COVID-19. V is TRBV19 and J is TRBJ2-7; D not certain. The sequenced material came from peripheral blood. The CDR3 is CASSIMASLAYEQYF. The CDR3 DNA sequence: TGTGCCAGTAGTATAATGGCTAGTTTAGCCTACGAGCAGTACTTC.